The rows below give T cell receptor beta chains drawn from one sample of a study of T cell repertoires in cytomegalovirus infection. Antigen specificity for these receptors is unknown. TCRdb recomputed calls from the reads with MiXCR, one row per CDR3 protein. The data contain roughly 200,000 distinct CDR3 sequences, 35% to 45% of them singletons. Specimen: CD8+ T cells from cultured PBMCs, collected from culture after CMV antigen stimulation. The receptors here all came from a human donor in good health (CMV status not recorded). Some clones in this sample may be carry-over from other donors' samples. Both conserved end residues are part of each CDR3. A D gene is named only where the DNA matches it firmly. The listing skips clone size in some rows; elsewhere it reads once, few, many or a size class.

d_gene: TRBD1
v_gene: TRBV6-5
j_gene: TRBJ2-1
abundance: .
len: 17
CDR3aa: CASSSRTGGYFINEQFF
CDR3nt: TGTGCCAGCAGTTCCAGGACAGGGGGCTATTTTATCAATGAGCAGTTCTTC

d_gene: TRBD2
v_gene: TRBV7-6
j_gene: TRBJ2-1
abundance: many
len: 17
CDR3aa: CASGLAGAGNPLREQFF
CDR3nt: TGTGCCAGCGGACTAGCGGGGGCGGGGAACCCACTCCGTGAGCAGTTCTTC

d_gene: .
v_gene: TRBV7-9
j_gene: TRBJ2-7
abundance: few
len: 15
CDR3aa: CASSSPRDAGGEQYF
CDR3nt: TGTGCCAGCAGCTCTCCGAGGGACGCCGGGGGAGAGCAGTACTTC

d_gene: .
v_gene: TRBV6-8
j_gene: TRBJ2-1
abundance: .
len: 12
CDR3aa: CASSRVGREQFF
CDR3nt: TGTGCCAGCAGCCGAGTGGGTCGTGAGCAGTTCTTC

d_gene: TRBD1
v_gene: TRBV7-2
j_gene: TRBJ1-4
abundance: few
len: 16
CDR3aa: CASSSRPQGVGEKLFF
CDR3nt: TGTGCCAGCAGCTCTCGCCCCCAGGGGGTTGGGGAAAAACTGTTTTTT

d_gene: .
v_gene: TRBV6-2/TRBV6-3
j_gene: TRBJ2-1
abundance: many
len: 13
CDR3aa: CASSPGINNEQFF
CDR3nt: TGTGCCAGCAGTCCCGGGATCAACAATGAGCAGTTCTTC

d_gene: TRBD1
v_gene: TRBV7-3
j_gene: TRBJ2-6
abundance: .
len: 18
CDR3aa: CASSLTGTAYSGANVLTF
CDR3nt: TGTGCCAGCAGCTTGACCGGGACAGCCTACTCTGGGGCCAACGTCCTGACTTTC

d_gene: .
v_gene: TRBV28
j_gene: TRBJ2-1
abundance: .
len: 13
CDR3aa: CASSLGRRNEQFF
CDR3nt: TGTGCCAGCAGTTTGGGTAGGCGCAATGAGCAGTTCTTC

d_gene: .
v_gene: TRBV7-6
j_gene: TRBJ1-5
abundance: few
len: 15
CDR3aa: CASSHVGGQDQPQHF
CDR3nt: TGTGCCAGCAGCCATGTTGGAGGCCAGGATCAGCCCCAGCATTTT

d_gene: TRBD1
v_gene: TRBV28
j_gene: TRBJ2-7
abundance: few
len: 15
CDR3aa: CASSFSDRVPYEQYF
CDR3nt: TGTGCCAGCAGTTTCTCCGACAGGGTCCCCTACGAGCAGTACTTC

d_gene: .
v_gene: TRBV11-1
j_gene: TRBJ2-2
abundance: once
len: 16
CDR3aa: CASSPRGRSNTGELFF
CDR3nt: TGTGCCAGCAGCCCGAGGGGACGATCGAACACCGGGGAGCTGTTTTTT

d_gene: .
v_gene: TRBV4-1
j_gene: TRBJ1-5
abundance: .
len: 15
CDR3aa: CASSQSPGVGQPQHF
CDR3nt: TGCGCCAGCAGCCAATCTCCAGGGGTTGGACAGCCCCAGCATTTT

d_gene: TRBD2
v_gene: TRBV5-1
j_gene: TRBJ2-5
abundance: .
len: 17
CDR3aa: CASSSPTSGRAQETQYF
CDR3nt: TGCGCCAGCAGCTCCCCTACTAGCGGGAGGGCACAAGAGACCCAGTACTTC

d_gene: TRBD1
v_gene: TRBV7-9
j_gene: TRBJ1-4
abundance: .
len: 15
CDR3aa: CASSATGQTNEKLFF
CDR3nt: TGTGCCAGCAGCGCCACGGGACAGACTAATGAAAAACTGTTTTTT

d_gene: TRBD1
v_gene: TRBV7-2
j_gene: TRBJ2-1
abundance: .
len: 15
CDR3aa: CASSSRDRGENEQFF
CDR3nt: TGTGCCAGCAGCTCCCGGGACAGGGGTGAAAACGAGCAGTTCTTC

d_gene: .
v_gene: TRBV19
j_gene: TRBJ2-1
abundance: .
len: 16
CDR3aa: CASSIVRESSYNEQFF
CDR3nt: TGTGCCAGTAGTATAGTGAGGGAAAGCTCCTACAATGAGCAGTTCTTC

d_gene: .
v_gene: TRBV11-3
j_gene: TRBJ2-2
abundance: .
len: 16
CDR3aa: CASSLIWGVHTGELFF
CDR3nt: TGTGCCAGCAGCTTAATTTGGGGTGTTCACACCGGGGAGCTGTTTTTT

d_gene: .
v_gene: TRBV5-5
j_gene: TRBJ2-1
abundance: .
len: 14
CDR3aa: CASSLVRAYNEQFF
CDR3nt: TGTGCCAGCAGCTTGGTCAGGGCCTACAATGAGCAGTTCTTC

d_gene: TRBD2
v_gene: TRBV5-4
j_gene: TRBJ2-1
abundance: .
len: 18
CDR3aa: CASSLDGSPGGNDNEQFF
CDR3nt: TGTGCCAGCAGCTTGGATGGTTCACCGGGAGGGAACGACAATGAGCAGTTCTTC

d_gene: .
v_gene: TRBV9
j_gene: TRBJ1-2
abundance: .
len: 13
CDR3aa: CASSVGGEYGYTF
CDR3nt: TGTGCCAGCAGCGTTGGGGGAGAATATGGCTACACCTTC

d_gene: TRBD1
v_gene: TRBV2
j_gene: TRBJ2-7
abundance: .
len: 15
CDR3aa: CASSDPGQVSYEQYF
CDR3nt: TGTGCCAGCAGTGATCCGGGACAGGTCTCCTACGAGCAGTACTTC

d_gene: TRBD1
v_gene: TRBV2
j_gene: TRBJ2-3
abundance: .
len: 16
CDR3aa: CASSESPGQSTDTQYF
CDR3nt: TGTGCCAGCAGTGAATCTCCGGGACAGAGCACAGATACGCAGTATTTT

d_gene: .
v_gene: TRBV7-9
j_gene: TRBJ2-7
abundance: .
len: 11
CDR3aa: CASSRTSEQYF
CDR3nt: TGTGCCAGCAGCCGGACCTCCGAGCAGTACTTC

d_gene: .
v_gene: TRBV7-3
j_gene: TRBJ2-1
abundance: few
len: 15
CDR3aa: CASSLQPSSYNEQFF
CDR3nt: TGTGCCAGCAGCTTACAACCTAGCTCCTACAATGAGCAGTTCTTC

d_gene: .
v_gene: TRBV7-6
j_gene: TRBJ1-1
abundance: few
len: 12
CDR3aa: CASSPGPNEAFF
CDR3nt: TGTGCCAGCAGCCCAGGCCCGAATGAAGCTTTCTTT

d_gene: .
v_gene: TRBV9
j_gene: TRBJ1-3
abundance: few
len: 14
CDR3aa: CASSGRMDGNTIYF
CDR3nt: TGTGCCAGCAGCGGACGTATGGATGGAAACACCATATATTTT

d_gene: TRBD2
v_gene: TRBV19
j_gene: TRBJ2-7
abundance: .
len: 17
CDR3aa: CASSIKASGGSSYEQYF
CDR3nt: TGTGCCAGTAGTATCAAGGCGAGCGGGGGGAGCTCCTACGAGCAGTACTTC

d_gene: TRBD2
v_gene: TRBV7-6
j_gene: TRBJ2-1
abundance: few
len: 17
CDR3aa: CASSARTSGGPNNEQFF
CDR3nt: TGTGCCAGCAGCGCCCGGACTAGCGGGGGGCCCAACAATGAGCAGTTCTTC

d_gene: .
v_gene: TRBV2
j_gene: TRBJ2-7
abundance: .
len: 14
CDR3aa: CASGEQTNSYEQYF
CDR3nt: TGTGCCAGCGGTGAGCAGACCAACTCCTACGAGCAGTACTTC

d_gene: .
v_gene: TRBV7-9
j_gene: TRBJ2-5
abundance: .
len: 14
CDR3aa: CASSFSGQLETQYF
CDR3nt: TGTGCCAGCAGCTTTTCGGGACAACTGGAGACCCAGTACTTC

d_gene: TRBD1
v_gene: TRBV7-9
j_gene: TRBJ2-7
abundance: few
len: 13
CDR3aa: CASSGERGREQYF
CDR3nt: TGTGCCAGCAGCGGCGAGAGGGGGCGCGAGCAGTACTTC

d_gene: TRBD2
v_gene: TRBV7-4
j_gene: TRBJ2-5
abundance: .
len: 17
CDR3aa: CASSLGILAGGGETQYF
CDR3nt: TGTGCCAGCAGCTTAGGGATCCTAGCGGGAGGGGGAGAGACCCAGTACTTC

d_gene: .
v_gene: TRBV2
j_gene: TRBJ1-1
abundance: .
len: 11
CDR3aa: CASTLNTEAFF
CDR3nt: TGTGCCAGCACCTTGAACACTGAAGCTTTCTTT

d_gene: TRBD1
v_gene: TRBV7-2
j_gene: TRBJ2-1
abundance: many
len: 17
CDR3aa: CASSLALSNRGYNEQFF
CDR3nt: TGTGCCAGCAGCTTAGCCCTCTCCAACAGGGGTTACAATGAGCAGTTCTTC

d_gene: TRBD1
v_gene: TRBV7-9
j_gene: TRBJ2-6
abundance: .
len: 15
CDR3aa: CASSSQGAGANVLTF
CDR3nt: TGTGCCAGCAGCTCACAGGGGGCTGGGGCCAACGTCCTGACTTTC

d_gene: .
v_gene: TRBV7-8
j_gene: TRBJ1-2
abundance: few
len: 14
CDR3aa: CASSQRDSNYGYTF
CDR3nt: TGTGCCAGCAGCCAACGGGACTCCAACTATGGCTACACCTTC

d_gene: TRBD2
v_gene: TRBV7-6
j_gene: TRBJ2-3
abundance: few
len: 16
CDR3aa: CASSLVSSGYTDTQYF
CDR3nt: TGTGCCAGCAGCTTAGTCTCTAGCGGGTACACAGATACGCAGTATTTT

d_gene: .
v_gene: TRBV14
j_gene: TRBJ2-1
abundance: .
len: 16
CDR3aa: CASSPPGGASYNEQFF
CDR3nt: TGTGCCAGCAGCCCCCCCGGCGGGGCGTCCTACAATGAGCAGTTCTTC

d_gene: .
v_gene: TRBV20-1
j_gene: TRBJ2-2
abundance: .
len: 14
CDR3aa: CSVNPGHNTGELFF
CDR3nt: TGCAGTGTCAACCCGGGACATAACACCGGGGAGCTGTTTTTT

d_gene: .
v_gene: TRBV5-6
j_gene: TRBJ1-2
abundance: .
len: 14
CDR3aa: CASSPGAGVYGYTF
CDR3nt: TGTGCCAGCAGCCCGGGAGCGGGGGTCTATGGCTACACCTTC

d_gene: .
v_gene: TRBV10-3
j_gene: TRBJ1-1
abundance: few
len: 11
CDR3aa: CAIVSDTEAFF
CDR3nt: TGTGCCATCGTTTCGGATACTGAAGCTTTCTTT

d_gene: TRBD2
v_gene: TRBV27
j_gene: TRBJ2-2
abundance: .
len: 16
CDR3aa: CASSPTSGRFTGELFF
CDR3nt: TGTGCCAGCAGCCCTACTAGCGGGAGATTCACCGGGGAGCTGTTTTTT

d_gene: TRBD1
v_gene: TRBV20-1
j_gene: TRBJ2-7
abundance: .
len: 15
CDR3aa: CSARDGGQGRYEQYF
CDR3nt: TGCAGTGCTAGAGATGGGGGACAGGGGAGGTACGAGCAGTACTTC

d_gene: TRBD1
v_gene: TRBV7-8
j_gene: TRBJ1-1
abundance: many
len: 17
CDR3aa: CASSSPGQGTLNTEAFF
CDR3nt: TGTGCCAGCAGCTCGCCGGGACAGGGAACCTTGAACACTGAAGCTTTCTTT

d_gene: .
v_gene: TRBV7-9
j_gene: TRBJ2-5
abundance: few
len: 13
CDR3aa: CATPSLSLETQYF
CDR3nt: TGTGCCACCCCGTCCCTTTCTCTAGAGACCCAGTACTTC

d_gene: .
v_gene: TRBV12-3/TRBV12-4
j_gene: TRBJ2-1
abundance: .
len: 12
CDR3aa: CASSLQGPEQFF
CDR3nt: TGTGCCAGCAGTTTACAGGGTCCTGAGCAGTTCTTC